A selection of T cell receptor beta chains follows, all from one sample in a study of OX40 agonist ivuxolimab in advanced cancers. The repertoire was sequenced with immunoSEQ multiplex PCR; TCRdb's copy has only in-frame clones and lacks some. The sample has tens of thousands of clones, around 88% seen once. The input for sequencing was CD4+ or CD8+ T cells sorted from blood, taken in a trial of the OX40 agonist ivuxolimab. These receptors came from an adult with an advanced solid tumor such as melanoma, head and neck, liver or kidney cancer. The CDR3 runs from the conserved cysteine through the conserved F or W. D genes are given only for firm matches. Size is omitted from some rows. Given values are once, few, many or a class for expanded clones.

TRBJ2-1,NA,NA,TRBV6-5,TGTGCCAGCGCTGCCCCCGGGGGCAACAATGAGCAGTTCTTC,CASAAPGGNNEQFF
TRBJ1-4,NA,NA,TRBV28,TGTGCCAGCAGTCGGGGGATTGGGAATGAAAAACTGTTTTTT,CASSRGIGNEKLFF
TRBJ2-3,NA,NA,TRBV18,TGTGCCAGCTCACCACCGTATTACGGGAGAGAGGCAGATACGCAGTATTTT,CASSPPYYGREADTQYF
TRBJ2-7,NA,TRBD2,TRBV5-4,TGTGCCAGCAGCTTGTTCCGCGGGAGGGCTGACGAGCAGTACTTC,CASSLFRGRADEQYF
TRBJ2-4,NA,NA,TRBV10-1,TGCGCCAGCAGGGGGATACAGGGAGGCAAAAACATTCAGTACTTC,CASRGIQGGKNIQYF
TRBJ2-7,NA,TRBD2,TRBV15,TGTGCCACCAGCAGAGATGCGCGGGAGCGCGAGCAGTACTTC,CATSRDAREREQYF
TRBJ2-1,NA,NA,TRBV11-2,TGTGCCAGCAGCTTCGGGTACAATGAGCAGTTCTTC,CASSFGYNEQFF
TRBJ1-5,few,NA,TRBV30,TGTGCCTGGAGCCCTGGAGTAGATCAGCCCCAGCATTTT,CAWSPGVDQPQHF
TRBJ2-1,medium-sized,NA,TRBV7-9,TGTGCCAGCAGCCTCTCCACCTACAATGAGCAGTTCTTC,CASSLSTYNEQFF
TRBJ2-7,NA,TRBD2,TRBV5-5,TGTGCCAGCAGCTTGGCCCAGCGGGAGTACTACGAGCAGTACTTC,CASSLAQREYYEQYF
TRBJ2-3,NA,NA,TRBV9,TGTGCCAGCAGCCCCAGGGGCGGGAGAGGAACAGATACGCAGTATTTT,CASSPRGGRGTDTQYF
TRBJ2-1,once,NA,TRBV5-1,TGCGCCAGCAGCACCCAGGGGTTTGGGAATGAGCAGTTCTTC,CASSTQGFGNEQFF
TRBJ2-7,NA,TRBD1,TRBV9,TGTGCCAGCAGCGTCCGGGGACAGGGGTCCCACGAGCAGTACTTC,CASSVRGQGSHEQYF
TRBJ2-7,NA,NA,TRBV2,TGTGCCAGCAGTGTCCTGGACCTATACGAGCAGTACTTC,CASSVLDLYEQYF
TRBJ1-2,NA,NA,TRBV6-5,TGTGCCAGCAGTTACTCACCCGGGAACTATGGCTACACCTTC,CASSYSPGNYGYTF
TRBJ2-7,NA,TRBD1,TRBV7-9,TGTGCCACCGAGGGGGCGACCTACGAGCAGTACTTC,CATEGATYEQYF
TRBJ1-2,NA,TRBD1,TRBV7-6,TGTGCCAGCAGCCAGGGGGTGTTGACAGGGCGGGACTATGGCTACACCTTC,CASSQGVLTGRDYGYTF
TRBJ2-2,NA,NA,TRBV4-1,TGCGCCAGCAGCCATCGGGTTACGAACACCGGGGAGCTGTTTTTT,CASSHRVTNTGELFF
TRBJ2-1,once,NA,TRBV6-1,TGTGCCAGCTGGGGGGATGGGTCCTATTCCGGTGAGCAGTTCTTC,CASWGDGSYSGEQFF
TRBJ1-5,once,NA,TRBV6-5,TGTGCCAGCAGTTACTCGGAGAATCAGCCCCAGCATTTT,CASSYSENQPQHF
TRBJ2-1,NA,TRBD1,TRBV30,TGTGCCTGGAGTGTAGAGGACAGGTCCTCCTACAATGAGCAGTTCTTC,CAWSVEDRSSYNEQFF
TRBJ2-1,NA,TRBD2,TRBV7-9,TGTGCCAGCAGCCCCCCGGGACTAGCGGGATCCCATGAGCAGTTCTTC,CASSPPGLAGSHEQFF
TRBJ2-2,NA,TRBD2,TRBV27,TGTGCCAGCAGCGTAGCGGGAGGTATCGGGGAGCTGTTTTTT,CASSVAGGIGELFF
TRBJ2-5,NA,TRBD2,TRBV10-3,TGTGCCATCAGTGAGTCGATGTTAGCGGGAGGGCCAGAGACCCAGTACTTC,CAISESMLAGGPETQYF
TRBJ2-7,NA,NA,TRBV28,TGTGCCAGCAGTTTCGGGAACGAGCAGTACTTC,CASSFGNEQYF
TRBJ2-5,NA,TRBD2,TRBV5-4,TGTGCCAGCAGCTTGGGTGCGGGAGGGCCGTTCGAGACCCAGTACTTC,CASSLGAGGPFETQYF
TRBJ2-1,NA,NA,TRBV4-1,TGCGCCAGCAGCCAAGAGGGGGCGTACAATGAGCAGTTCTTC,CASSQEGAYNEQFF
TRBJ1-1,NA,NA,TRBV27,TGTGCCAGCAGCCTGGGACTGAACACTGAAGCTTTCTTT,CASSLGLNTEAFF
TRBJ1-5,NA,NA,TRBV28,TGTGCCAGCAGTTTCACCCAGGGTTGGAGCAATCAGCCCCAGCATTTT,CASSFTQGWSNQPQHF
TRBJ2-1,NA,NA,TRBV4-1,TGCGCCAGCAGCCAAGATGCGGGAACGACCTACAATGAGCAGTTCTTC,CASSQDAGTTYNEQFF
TRBJ2-7,NA,NA,TRBV10-3,TGTGCCATCAGTGATGCTGACGGCTACGAGCAGTACTTC,CAISDADGYEQYF
TRBJ2-3,NA,NA,TRBV9,TGTGCCAGCAGCGAAGGGCCTAGGGCAGATACGCAGTATTTT,CASSEGPRADTQYF
TRBJ2-1,NA,NA,TRBV28,TGTGCCAGCAGTTTATTGGCGGGATACAATGAGCAGTTCTTC,CASSLLAGYNEQFF
TRBJ2-5,NA,TRBD1,TRBV30,TGTGCCTGGAGTGTACGGTTCAGGGGGAGCGAGACCCAGTACTTC,CAWSVRFRGSETQYF
TRBJ2-4,NA,NA,TRBV4-1,TGCGCCAGCAGCCAAGAACGAGCCGGAATGGCCAAAAACATTCAGTACTTC,CASSQERAGMAKNIQYF
TRBJ2-7,NA,TRBD1,TRBV30,TGTGCCTGGAGTGTTGGGACAGGGTCCTACGAGCAGTACTTC,CAWSVGTGSYEQYF
TRBJ2-1,NA,TRBD2,TRBV9,TGTGCCAGCAGCGTAGAGGGAGCGGGAGGGTACAATGAGCAGTTCTTC,CASSVEGAGGYNEQFF
TRBJ1-1,few,NA,TRBV6-1,TGTGCCAGCAGTGGGGGGGTATCCCCAACCGCTGAAGCTTTCTTT,CASSGGVSPTAEAFF
TRBJ2-1,NA,NA,TRBV4-2,TGTGCCAGCAGCCAAGATGGGGGCAATGAGCAGTTCTTC,CASSQDGGNEQFF
TRBJ2-2,NA,NA,TRBV13,TGTGCCTCGTCAAACACCGGGGAGCTGTTTTTT,CASSNTGELFF
TRBJ2-1,once,NA,TRBV7-9,TGTGCCAGCAGCCCCCCCTGGGGGCAGGCACCCAATGAGCAGTTCTTC,CASSPPWGQAPNEQFF
TRBJ2-3,NA,TRBD2,TRBV18,TGTGCCAGCTCACCACCGGCTAGCGGAAGCACAGATACGCAGTATTTT,CASSPPASGSTDTQYF
TRBJ2-1,NA,NA,TRBV10-3,TGTGCCATCAGTGACGGGACTTACAATGAGCAGTTCTTC,CAISDGTYNEQFF
TRBJ1-5,NA,NA,TRBV28,TGTGCCAGCAGTCCCCCCCCTGGGCGCAATCAGCCCCAGCATTTT,CASSPPPGRNQPQHF